This passage covers 17 T cell receptor beta chains from one sample sequenced in a study of response to subunit inactivated influenza vaccine. MiXCR, applied by TCRdb to the RT-PCR reads, yields one record per CDR3 protein. The data contain about 610,000 distinct CDR3 sequences, roughly 15% of them singletons. Sample: PBMCs from blood, taken 11 to 12 days after vaccination. These receptors were obtained from a man aged 50 to 60 who received an inactivated influenza vaccine.

This clonotype was recorded many times. The CDR3 is CASSLASGGADEQFF. Written as DNA, the CDR3 is TGCGCCAGCAGCTTGGCTAGCGGGGGGGCCGACGAGCAGTTCTTC. The chain uses TRBV5-1 and TRBJ2-1, with 12 nucleotides matching TRBD2. CDR3 length: 15 amino acids. CDR1 and CDR2 from the germline V gene are SGHRS and YFSETQ. Trimming cost V 0 bases and J 10 bases; bases outside gene matches: 5.

This clonotype was counted only a few times. The chain uses TRBV28 and TRBJ2-2, with D maybe TRBD1 (5 bases). The V end lost 5 bases, the J end lost 6 bases, and 19 bases lay between the germline ends. Germline assignment: CDR1 MDHEN and CDR2 SYDVKM. The CDR3 length is 16 residues. DNA for the CDR3: TGTGCCAGCAGTCCACACATAGGACACCTCTCCGGGGAGCTGTTTTTT. It encodes CASSPHIGHLSGELFF.

This clonotype was recorded a few times. V usage is TRBV20-1 and J usage is TRBJ1-6; D is unresolved. The CDR3 is 14 residues long. V dropped 4 bases and J dropped 0 bases, with 7 bases sitting between them. In germline, CDR1 is DFQATT, CDR2 SNEGSKA (reference sequence). As DNA, the CDR3 is TGCAGTGCTAATGGTTACTCCTATAATTCACCCCTCCACTTT. Translation: CSANGYSYNSPLHF.

This clonotype was seen a few times. The chain uses TRBV12-3 or TRBV12-4 and TRBJ2-3; D tentatively reads TRBD1 or TRBD2 (5 bases each). The CDR3 spans 18 residues. V gave up 7 bases and J gave up 0 bases, with 23 bases separating them. CDR3 amino acids: CASKLERGAWASTDTQYF. CDR3 in DNA: TGTGCCAGCAAACTGGAGAGGGGCGCCTGGGCGAGCACAGATACGCAGTATTTT.

This clonotype was seen a handful of times. The V call is TRBV10-3, the J call TRBJ2-1; D not certain. V lost 3 bases to trimming and J lost 5 bases, with 14 bases between them. Germline V gene data show CDR1 as ENHRY and CDR2 as SYGVKD. The CDR3 runs 15 residues. CDR3 protein: CAISDGGRRNNEQFF. The CDR3 DNA sequence: TGTGCCATCAGTGATGGCGGTAGGCGAAACAATGAGCAGTTCTTC.

The chain carries TRBV28 and TRBJ1-2, with 9 bases identical to TRBD1. Trimming cost V 7 bases and J 8 bases; bases outside gene matches: 8. This CDR3 spans 13 amino acids. Germline assignment: CDR1 MDHEN and CDR2 SYDVKM. CDR3 sequence: CASKIQGAVGYTF. CDR3 nucleotides: TGTGCCAGCAAAATACAGGGGGCGGTCGGCTACACCTTC.

A few counts support this clonotype. The V call is TRBV6-2 or TRBV6-3, the J call TRBJ2-3; D is unclear. The germline V gene encodes CDR1 MNHEY and CDR2 SVGEGT. This CDR3 spans 14 amino acids. V lost 2 bases, J lost 0 bases, and 6 bases lay in between. The CDR3 is CASSYMDSTDTQYF. CDR3 nucleotides: TGTGCCAGCAGTTACATGGACAGCACAGATACGCAGTATTTT.

This clonotype was found a few times. The genes are TRBV29-1 and TRBJ2-7, with TRBD2 matching 7 bases. The length of the CDR3 is 14 residues. Germline-derived CDR1 and CDR2 are SQVTM and ANQGSEA. After removal of 3 bases from V and 6 bases from J, the junction contained 11 bases not matched to a gene. The CDR3 DNA is TGCAGCGTTGACCCAAAGGGGCGGGGGAGCGAGCAGTACTTC. Translating it yields CSVDPKGRGSEQYF.

In its sample, this clonotype was seen a few times. The rearrangement uses TRBV5-5 and TRBJ2-7; unclear D gene. Germline V lookup: CDR1 SGHKS, CDR2 YYEKEE (reference sequence). V was cut by 5 bases and J by 0 bases, with 15 bases left in between. The CDR3 length is 15 residues. The CDR3 reads CASRFGTGLSYEQYF. CDR3 sequence (DNA): TGTGCCAGCAGATTTGGTACGGGTCTCTCCTACGAGCAGTACTTC.

This clonotype was seen ten or more times. This chain uses TRBV29-1 with TRBJ2-7, with D unresolved. This CDR3 has 11 amino acids. Deletions cut 4 bases from V and 0 bases from J, with 4 bases between. Germline CDR1 reads SQVTM; CDR2 reads ANQGSEA. CDR3: CSVASSYEQYF. In DNA, the CDR3 is TGCAGCGTTGCTAGCTCCTACGAGCAGTACTTC.

This clonotype has ten or more counts. The genes are TRBV6-5 and TRBJ1-1, with D hard to call. The CDR3 is 14 residues long. Germline V gene lookup returns CDR1 MNHEY and CDR2 SVGAGI. With 2 bases removed from V and 4 bases from J, the gap between germline ends came to 11 bases. The DNA for the CDR3 is TGTGCCAGCAGTTACGGGGAGATCGCCACTGAAGCTTTCTTT. This sequence encodes CASSYGEIATEAFF.

This clonotype was counted only a few times. The V and J genes are TRBV2 and TRBJ2-3; D gene uncertain. Germline V gene data show CDR1 as SNHLY and CDR2 as FYNNEI. The ends were cut back, 4 bases at V and 3 bases at J, with 11 bases in the middle. The CDR3 covers 14 residues. The CDR3 loop is CASSVIGQTDTQYF. Written as DNA, the CDR3 is TGTGCCAGCAGTGTTATAGGGCAGACAGATACGCAGTATTTT.

The rearrangement links TRBV25-1 to TRBJ1-6; no clear D gene. Germline V gives CDR1 MGHDK, CDR2 SYGVNS. Trimming took 4 bases from V and 7 from J, leaving 11 bases between them. This CDR3 has 14 amino acids. The CDR3 sequence: CASSGGFGNSPLHF. The CDR3 bases are TGTGCCAGCAGTGGGGGTTTCGGGAATTCACCCCTCCACTTT.

This clonotype was counted many times. The chain is built from TRBV7-2 and TRBJ2-3; TRBD2 might be the D (7 bases). CDR1 SGHTA and CDR2 FQGNSA come from the germline V gene. This CDR3 spans 15 amino acids. V gave up 2 bases and J gave up 4 bases, with 13 bases separating them. The CDR3, as DNA: TGTGCCAGCAGCTTACCCAGCGGGACATCAGATACGCAGTATTTT. Its translation is CASSLPSGTSDTQYF.

The V gene is TRBV29-1, the J gene TRBJ1-5, with TRBD1 matching over 10 bases. V gave up 7 bases and J gave up 2 bases; unmatched junction bases: 8. The CDR3 runs 15 residues. Germline-derived CDR1 and CDR2 are SQVTM and ANQGSEA. The DNA of the CDR3 is TGCAGCGCCCAAACCGGGACAGGGGGCAATCAGCCCCAGCATTTT. Protein: CSAQTGTGGNQPQHF.

This rearrangement joins TRBV5-1 to TRBJ2-3; D unclear. V was cut by 1 base and J by 0 bases, with 9 bases left in between. CDR3 length: 15 amino acids. In germline, CDR1 is SGHRS, CDR2 YFSETQ. CDR3 residues: CASSLYNPSTDTQYF. CDR3 in DNA: TGCGCCAGCAGCTTGTACAACCCAAGCACAGATACGCAGTATTTT.

This clonotype was detected many times. The chain couples TRBV19 to TRBJ1-5, with TRBD1 as a possible D gene (5 bases). This CDR3 is built from 16 residues. Trimming pared 6 bases from V and 0 bases from J, leaving 15 bases between. The germline V gene encodes CDR1 LNHDA and CDR2 SQIVND (reference sequence). The CDR3 bases are TGTGCCAGTAGCCAAATGGGGGTGTATAGCAATCAGCCCCAGCATTTT. This translates into CASSQMGVYSNQPQHF. Using reference TRBV19 and TRBJ1-5 for the parts outside the CDR3, the full variable domain is DGGITQSPKYLFRKEGQNVTLSCEQNLNHDAMYWYRQDPGQGLRLIYYSQIVNDFQKGDIAEGYSVSREKKESFPLTVTSAQKNPTAFYLCASSQMGVYSNQPQHFGDGTRLSIL.